This T cell receptor (beta chain) originates from a study of cytomegalovirus exposure and HLA in healthy donors. Study-level points and caveats: As was reported, the classifier diagnosed cytomegalovirus status with high specificity and sensitivity. A subsequent analysis found that TCR clusters from the first cohort also tended to co-occur in the approximately 130 validation repertoires, with about 94% of cluster scores above 0. For most TCR sequences rarity was the rule, although some public TCRs occurred in many donors.

The approximately 120-subject validation cohort, separate from the roughly 700-subject first cohort, included the donors. Concerning this clone itself: Its antigen is unknown.

Trimming took off 4 bases at V and 7 bases at J, with 18 bases between the two ends. Germline V CDR1 and CDR2: SGHNT, YYREEE (reference sequence). This CDR3 spans 15 amino acids. TCRdb keeps only in-frame clones here, not all; method: immunoSEQ multiplex PCR. The data hold tens of thousands of clones, with just under 95% observed a single time. Material: PBMCs. This chain joins TRBV5-4 and TRBJ2-1; D perhaps matches TRBD1 (5 bases). The TCR sequence derives from a woman younger than 35 in good health and CMV-seropositive. In DNA, the CDR3 is TGTGCCAGCAGCCCCCCTGGCAGGGTGAATAATGAGCAGTTCTTC. Its protein product is CASSPPGRVNNEQFF.